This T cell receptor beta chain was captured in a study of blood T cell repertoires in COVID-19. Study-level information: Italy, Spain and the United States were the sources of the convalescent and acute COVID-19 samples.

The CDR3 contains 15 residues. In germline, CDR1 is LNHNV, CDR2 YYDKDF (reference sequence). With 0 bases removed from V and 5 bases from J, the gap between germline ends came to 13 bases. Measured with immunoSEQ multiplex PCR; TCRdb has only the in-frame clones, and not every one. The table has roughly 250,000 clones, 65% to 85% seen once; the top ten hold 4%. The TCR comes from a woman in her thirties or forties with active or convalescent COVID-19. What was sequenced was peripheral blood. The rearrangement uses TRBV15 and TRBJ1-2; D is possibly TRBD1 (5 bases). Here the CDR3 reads CATSRDKSGKYGYTF. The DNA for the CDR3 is TGTGCCACCAGCAGAGATAAGTCAGGGAAGTATGGCTACACCTTC.